The 17 T cell receptor beta chains below all came from one sample that was sequenced in a study of blood T cells in healthy people across ages. Primers used in a second PCR of roughly 6 to 11 cycles were a sample-barcoded 5' primer and a J-beta primer mix. Each CDR3 protein gets one entry after TCRdb re-called the 5' RACE reads with MiXCR. This sample has 750,000 to 950,000 distinct CDR3 sequences; about a quarter occur once, and the top ten carry over 2.5%. These same records also appear under a second study, on T cells of mothers and their children.

Sequencing was carried out using blood. The receptors were gathered from a boy aged 5-17 years in good health.

This clonotype was detected only a few times. V and J are TRBV30 and TRBJ1-2, with D maybe TRBD1 (5 bases). The V end lost 8 bases, the J end lost 8 bases, and 12 bases lay between the germline ends. Germline V gene lookup returns CDR1 GTSNPN and CDR2 SVGIG (reference sequence). This CDR3 is 10 amino acids long. CDR3: CAGRGAGYTF. As DNA, the CDR3 is TGTGCCGGTCGGGGCGCGGGCTACACCTTC.

The chain joins TRBV27 to TRBJ2-1, with 7 positions matching TRBD2. The DNA end lines up better with TRBJ2-5; the J call may be wrong. This CDR3 comprises 15 residues. Germline V gene lookup returns CDR1 MNHEY and CDR2 SMNVEV (reference sequence). CDR3 in amino acids: CASSPTLTSRETQYF. CDR3 nucleotide sequence: TGTGCCAGCAGCCCAACGCTGACTAGCCGAGAGACCCAGTACTTC.

Only a few counts were recorded for this clonotype. This chain links TRBV7-3 with TRBJ2-7, with D maybe TRBD2 (6 bases). Germline V gene data show CDR1 as SGHTA and CDR2 as FQGTGA. There are 15 residues in the CDR3. V dropped 5 bases and J dropped 0 bases, with 14 bases sitting between them. The CDR3 loop is CASSLGTSSSYEQYF. In DNA form, the CDR3 reads TGTGCCAGCAGCCTTGGGACTTCCAGCTCCTACGAGCAGTACTTC.

Only a few counts were recorded for this clonotype. The chain carries TRBV5-1 and TRBJ2-2; perhaps D is TRBD1 or TRBD2 (5 bases each). V was trimmed by 1 base and J by 4 bases, leaving 17 bases between them. This CDR3 comprises 17 residues. Germline CDR1 reads SGHRS; CDR2 reads YFSETQ. CDR3 DNA sequence: TGCGCCAGCAGCTTGTCCATAGGGACCCCGGCCACCGGGGAGCTGTTTTTT. Its translation is CASSLSIGTPATGELFF.

The chain combines TRBV29-1 with TRBJ2-2; D is ambiguous. The CDR3 runs 14 residues. Germline V gene lookup returns CDR1 SQVTM and CDR2 ANQGSEA. V lost 4 bases, J lost 3 bases, and 12 bases lay in between. The CDR3 region has the DNA TGCAGCGTTGCGCCGGCGCGGTACACCGGGGAGCTGTTTTTT. Its protein is CSVAPARYTGELFF.

The chain is built from TRBV6-1 and TRBJ2-5; no reliable D call. This CDR3 contains 13 residues. The V end was cut by 1 base, the J end by 13 bases, with 16 bases between. Germline V gives CDR1 MNHNS, CDR2 SASEGT. CDR3 DNA sequence: TGTGCCAGCAGTGAAGTGGGCCCTTCTGTGAGGTACTTC. Amino acids: CASSEVGPSVRYF.

This clonotype was counted between two and nine times. The chain recombines TRBV9 with TRBJ2-5; 10 nucleotides align to TRBD1. Germline V gives CDR1 SGDLS, CDR2 YYNGEE. V lost 4 bases and J lost 5; bases outside the gene matches: 11. The CDR3 sequence is 16 residues long. The CDR3 sequence: CASSTMAGTGDETQYF. CDR3 nucleotide sequence: TGTGCCAGCAGCACCATGGCCGGGACAGGGGACGAGACCCAGTACTTC.

The rearrangement links TRBV5-1 to TRBJ2-5, with 9 nucleotides matching TRBD2. V lost 4 bases and J lost 4; bases outside the gene matches: 8. CDR1 and CDR2 from the germline V gene are SGHRS and YFSETQ. CDR3 length: 15 residues. CDR3 in amino acids: CASSRSGGDGETQYF. CDR3 DNA sequence: TGCGCCAGCAGCCGTAGCGGGGGAGACGGAGAGACCCAGTACTTC.

The chain joins TRBV6-5 to TRBJ2-5; 8 bases map to TRBD1. Judging by the DNA end, TRBJ2-7 fits better; the J call may be wrong. Germline V CDR1 and CDR2: MNHEY, SVGAGI. This CDR3 has 15 amino acids. CDR3 nucleotides: TGTGCCAGCAGTTACTCGTACCAGGGGGCCAACGAGCAGTACTTC. It codes for CASSYSYQGANEQYF.

The rearrangement uses TRBV4-2 and TRBJ2-1; 7 bases agree with TRBD2. The CDR3 runs 14 residues. Trimming cost V 11 bases and J 0 bases; bases outside gene matches: 7. In germline, CDR1 is LGHNA, CDR2 YNFKEQ. The CDR3 DNA reads as TGTGCCGTGAAGCGGGGAAGCTCCTACAATGAGCAGTTCTTC. It yields the protein CAVKRGSSYNEQFF.

This clonotype was seen more than once but under ten times. J is TRBJ2-2 and V is TRBV20-1; D unresolved. Looked up from germline, CDR1 is DFQATT and CDR2 is SNEGSKA (reference sequence). The CDR3 length is 14 residues. Trimming stripped 3 bases from V and 4 bases from J, with 12 bases between. For the CDR3, the DNA is TGCAGTGCTAGTCCTTATTATACCACCGGGGAGCTGTTTTTT. Translating it yields CSASPYYTTGELFF.

The chain employs TRBV2 and TRBJ2-1, with D unresolved. The ends were cut back, 10 bases at V and 0 bases at J, with 13 bases in the middle. Per the germline V gene, CDR1 is SNHLY and CDR2 is FYNNEI. CDR3 length: 14 amino acids. This chain's CDR3 is CATKIRRSYNEQFF. The CDR3 DNA is TGTGCCACGAAGATCCGTCGCTCCTACAATGAGCAGTTCTTC.

This clonotype has just a few counts. The chain recombines TRBV15 with TRBJ2-7; maybe TRBD1 (6 bases). CDR1 and CDR2 (germline): LNHNV, YYDKDF (reference sequence). Trimming took off 0 bases at V and 7 bases at J, with 16 bases between the two ends. The CDR3 is made up of 15 amino acids. CDR3 nucleotide sequence: TGTGCCACCAGCAGAGACAGGGGCGGCCCTAAAGAGCAGTACTTC. Translation: CATSRDRGGPKEQYF.

This clonotype showed up just a few times. Germline and junction disagree at one end, which may indicate a read error. The chain carries TRBV7-7 and TRBJ2-3; 7 positions match TRBD2. CDR1 is SSHAT, CDR2 FNYEAQ, per germline (reference sequence). The CDR3 consists of 16 residues. The CDR3 region has the DNA TGTGCTAGCAGCCCAACAGCGGGGTCTAGCACAGATACGCAGTATTTT. Its translation is CASSPTAGSSTDTQYF.

The V and J genes are TRBV7-2 and TRBJ2-5; 8 nucleotides align to TRBD2. TRBJ2-1 matches the DNA end more closely, so the J call is doubtful. CDR3 length: 16 amino acids. Germline-derived CDR1 and CDR2 are SGHTA and FQGNSA. DNA for the CDR3: TGTGCCAGCAGCTTGAGTGGCGGGGGGATTTACAATGAGCAGTTCTTC. Amino acid sequence: CASSLSGGGIYNEQFF.

The chain is built from TRBV29-1 and TRBJ2-7; possibly TRBD2 for D (5 bases). Trimming left V 4 bases short and J 7 bases short, with 14 bases between. Germline V gene data show CDR1 as SQVTM and CDR2 as ANQGSEA. The CDR3 is 12 amino acids. As DNA, the CDR3 is TGCAGCGTTGCTGTCTCGGGGAGTGAGCAGTACTTC. Its translation: CSVAVSGSEQYF.

V gene TRBV4-1 combines with J gene TRBJ2-4; 8 positions match TRBD2. V lost 0 bases to trimming and J lost 8 bases; unmatched junction nucleotides: 3. In germline, CDR1 is MGHRA, CDR2 YSYEKL. This CDR3 contains 14 residues. CDR3 protein: CASSQEGAGDIQYF. DNA of the CDR3: TGCGCCAGCAGCCAAGAAGGAGCGGGAGACATTCAGTACTTC.